These 18 T cell receptor beta chains originate from one sample sequenced in a study of early T cells in non-severe SARS-CoV-2 infection (dated by TCRdb to 2020 to 2023). Library preparation was by 5' RACE. The run used a NextSeq 500. TCRdb reprocessed the public reads (quality trimming at Q25 with fastp, clone calling with MiXCR) and kept in-frame beta chains. Rows with a matching CDR3 protein are joined into one entry that keeps the most common DNA and genes. This sample comprises roughly 32,000 distinct CDR3 sequences, under 7.5% of them detected only once. About two fifths of the sample is taken by the ten largest. Sequenced sample: whole blood. The receptors derive from an adult who was a healthcare worker with PCR-confirmed SARS-CoV-2 infection or an uninfected control (not recorded which).

The sample holds a few counts of this clonotype. The chain links TRBV7-2 to TRBJ2-2; D may be TRBD1 or TRBD2 (5 bases each). Germline loops: CDR1 SGHTA, CDR2 FQGNSA. There are 15 residues in the CDR3. Trimming cost V 5 bases and J 3 bases, with 13 bases left between them. This chain's CDR3 is CASSPQGAHTGELFF. In DNA, the CDR3 is TGTGCCAGCAGCCCTCAGGGAGCCCACACCGGGGAGCTGTTTTTT.

This clonotype was seen more than once but under ten times. This chain uses TRBV7-2 with TRBJ2-1, with no clear D. The CDR3 is 14 residues long. V lost 5 bases to trimming and J lost 8 bases, with 16 bases between them. CDR1 and CDR2 from the germline V gene are SGHTA and FQGNSA. The CDR3 sequence: CASSPRHGGYEQFF. CDR3 nucleotides: TGTGCCAGCAGCCCAAGGCATGGTGGTTATGAGCAGTTCTTC.

The J gene is TRBJ1-2, the V gene TRBV6-4; D gene uncertain. The CDR3 is made up of 13 amino acids. V lost 0 bases and J lost 6, with 8 bases in between. CDR1 and CDR2 (germline): MRHNA, SNTAGT. The CDR3, as DNA: TGTGCCAGCAGTGACTCTGGAGGGAATGGCTACACCTTC. Its protein is CASSDSGGNGYTF.

This clonotype was seen ten or more times. The V and J genes are TRBV7-2 and TRBJ2-1; tentatively, D is TRBD1 (8 bases). Between the trimmed V and J ends, which lost 5 bases and 6 bases, there was a span of 17 bases. This CDR3 is built from 15 residues. Germline V gene sequence: CDR1 SGHTA, CDR2 FQGNSA. CDR3 bases: TGTGCCAGCAGCCCAGGACAGGGAGGGAGCAATGAGCAGTTCTTC. As protein: CASSPGQGGSNEQFF.

This clonotype has a count of ten or more. V usage is TRBV7-9 and J usage is TRBJ2-5; D not resolved. CDR3 length: 13 amino acids. V lost 2 bases and J 7 bases, leaving 11 bases between the germline ends. CDR1 is SEHNR, CDR2 FQNEAQ, per germline (reference sequence). The chain's CDR3 is CASSLSSVGTQYF. CDR3 in DNA: TGTGCCAGCAGCTTATCATCGGTAGGGACCCAGTACTTC.

This clonotype was recorded at least ten times. This chain links TRBV5-1 with TRBJ1-2; 7 bases fit TRBD1. The CDR3 loop spans 13 amino acids. Germline V CDR1 and CDR2: SGHRS, YFSETQ. V was pared by 3 bases and J by 7 bases, with 6 bases of the junction left unmatched. The CDR3 bases are TGCGCCAGCAGCTCAGGACAGGAAGTTGGCTACACCTTC. Encoded protein: CASSSGQEVGYTF.

This clonotype showed up many times. This chain uses TRBV29-1 with TRBJ1-2, with D tentatively TRBD1 (5 bases). The V gene's germline CDR1 is SQVTM and CDR2 ANQGSEA. The CDR3 totals 14 residues. V was shortened by 4 bases and J by 2 bases, with 14 bases between the two germline ends. The CDR3 region has the DNA TGCAGCGTTGCTCCGACAGTTATCAACTATGGCTACACCTTC. This translates into CSVAPTVINYGYTF.

At least ten counts were recorded for this clonotype. The chain joins TRBV28 to TRBJ2-3; 12 positions agree with TRBD2. This CDR3 has 15 amino acids. Germline V gene data show CDR1 as MDHEN and CDR2 as SYDVKM. Trimming at V came to 2 bases and at J to 5 bases, leaving 2 bases not matched to a gene. The CDR3 region is CASSLGLAGRDTQYF. In DNA, the CDR3 is TGTGCCAGCAGTTTAGGACTAGCGGGGAGAGATACGCAGTATTTT. Full variable domain (missing parts from reference TRBV28 and TRBJ2-3): DVKVTQSSRYLVKRTGEKVFLECVQDMDHENMFWYRQDPGLGLRLIYFSYDVKMKEKGDIPEGYSVSREKKERFSLILESASTNQTSMYLCASSLGLAGRDTQYFGPGTRLTVL.

In its sample, this clonotype was seen many times. DNA for the CDR3: TGTGCCAGCAGTTTAGCGGGAGGCGTGACCGGGGAGCTGTTTTTT. Translation gives CASSLAGGVTGELFF. This rearrangement joins TRBV12-3 or TRBV12-4 to TRBJ2-2, with TRBD2 as a possible D gene (6 bases). The CDR3 covers 15 residues. The V and J ends lost 0 bases and 5 bases respectively, with 10 bases between them.

The sample holds many counts of this clonotype. The rearrangement links TRBV10-3 to TRBJ1-1; 8 bases fit TRBD1. The CDR3 has 13 amino acids. Germline V lookup: CDR1 ENHRY, CDR2 SYGVKD. V shed 9 bases, J shed 5 bases, and the junction held 8 bases outside the gene matches. As DNA, the CDR3 is TGTGCCATAGCTCGACAGGGGCCAACTGAAGCTTTCTTT. This encodes CAIARQGPTEAFF.

This clonotype appeared many times. The chain joins TRBV7-9 to TRBJ1-2; the D gene is possibly TRBD1 (5 bases). The CDR3 is 15 residues long. V was trimmed by 0 bases and J by 13 bases, leaving 21 bases between them. Germline-derived CDR1 and CDR2 are SEHNR and FQNEAQ (reference sequence). The CDR3 DNA follows: TGTGCCAGCAGCTTAGCGCTCGGTGGGGCACCATATCTCACCTTC. Protein sequence: CASSLALGGAPYLTF.

This clonotype showed up just a few times. The chain has TRBV28 and TRBJ2-6; D gene uncertain. The CDR3 contains 15 residues. Germline assignment: CDR1 MDHEN and CDR2 SYDVKM. With 6 bases removed from V and 0 bases from J, the gap between germline ends came to 9 bases. The CDR3, as DNA: TGTGCCAGCAGCCTCGCCCGCTCTGGGGCCAACGTCCTGACTTTC. Its translation: CASSLARSGANVLTF.

The V and J genes are TRBV5-4 and TRBJ1-3, with 8 bases aligning to TRBD1. The CDR3 totals 15 residues. CDR1 SGHNT and CDR2 YYREEE come from the germline V gene (reference sequence). Losses at the gene ends were 3 bases for V and 2 bases for J; bases not matched to a gene: 4. The chain's CDR3 is CASSSPTGAGNTIYF. In nucleotides, the CDR3 is TGTGCCAGCAGCTCCCCGACAGGGGCTGGAAACACCATATATTTT.

This clonotype was detected ten times or more. The chain combines TRBV4-3 with TRBJ2-3; possibly TRBD2 for D (5 bases). The CDR3 contains 14 residues. V shed 1 base and J shed 0 bases, with 5 bases lying between them. Germline loops: CDR1 LGHNA, CDR2 YSLEER. CDR3 sequence: CASSQGTSTDTQYF. DNA for the CDR3: TGCGCCAGCAGCCAAGGGACTAGCACAGATACGCAGTATTTT.

The sample holds many counts of this clonotype. The chain links TRBV9 to TRBJ2-7, with TRBD2 identical over 7 bases. Germline V lookup: CDR1 SGDLS, CDR2 YYNGEE. V gave up 4 bases and J gave up 1 base; unmatched junction bases: 8. The CDR3 sequence is 15 residues long. This CDR3 is CASSRGPSGSYEQYF. CDR3 DNA: TGTGCCAGCAGCAGAGGTCCTAGCGGATCCTACGAGCAGTACTTC.

This clonotype was observed a handful of times. This chain joins TRBV20-1 and TRBJ2-3; 8 bases align to TRBD1. The germline V gene has CDR1 DFQATT and CDR2 SNEGSKA (reference sequence). This CDR3 has 15 amino acids. V was pared by 0 bases and J by 5 bases, with 7 bases of the junction left unmatched. Here the CDR3 DNA reads TGCAGTGCTAGAGATACGGCAGGGGGCAAAGATACGCAGTATTTT. Residues: CSARDTAGGKDTQYF.

Note on this clonotype: A read error is possible here, since a much larger clone lies one base away. This chain joins TRBV30 and TRBJ2-5; TRBD2 is a possible D gene (5 bases). This CDR3 spans 15 amino acids. From germline, CDR1 is GTSNPN and CDR2 SVGIG (reference sequence). Trimming took off 0 bases at V and 3 bases at J, with 14 bases between the two ends. The CDR3 bases are TGTGCCTGGAGTGTGGGCGGGCTGTACAAAGAGACCCAGTACTTC. Translated: CAWSVGGLYKETQYF.

This clonotype appeared a few times. The chain employs TRBV10-3 and TRBJ1-4, with 10 bases lining up with TRBD1. The J segment lost 3 bases and the V segment lost 4 bases, leaving 2 bases of the junction unmatched. The CDR3 has 15 residues. CDR1 is ENHRY and CDR2 is SYGVKD in the germline V gene. The CDR3 nucleotides are TGTGCCATCAGTGGGGGACAGGGGCCTAATGAAAAACTGTTTTTT. Translation: CAISGGQGPNEKLFF.